Below, 17 T cell receptor beta chains from the same sample are listed, as sequenced in a study of control samples from healthy donors and cancer patients. Sequencing used immunoSEQ multiplex PCR; TCRdb keeps in-frame clones, though not all of them. The sample lists 260,000 or so clones; over 70% were seen once. The sample consisted of PBMCs. These receptors were collected from a woman aged 55-70 years with lung cancer.

This rearrangement joins TRBV4-1 to TRBJ2-1, with D perhaps matching TRBD1 (6 bases). The CDR3 consists of 17 residues. Trimming removed 4 bases at V and 3 bases at J, with 19 bases between. CDR1 is MGHRA and CDR2 is YSYEKL in the germline V gene. CDR3 nucleotides: TGCGCCAGCAGCCTAGAGGGGGACCCAACTCTCTACAATGAGCAGTTCTTC. Translation: CASSLEGDPTLYNEQFF.

V and J are TRBV5-1 and TRBJ2-3; D might be TRBD2 (5 bases). This CDR3 comprises 15 residues. Trimming shortened V by 2 bases and J by 4 bases, and 14 bases separated the two germline ends. The germline V gene encodes CDR1 SGHRS and CDR2 YFSETQ. CDR3 in amino acids: CASSLGRNSPDTQYF. In nucleotides, the CDR3 is TGCGCCAGCAGCTTAGGGAGAAATTCTCCAGATACGCAGTATTTT.

V gene TRBV6-6 combines with J gene TRBJ1-2; D perhaps matches TRBD1 (6 bases). CDR1 MNHNY and CDR2 SVGAGI come from the germline V gene (reference sequence). CDR3 size: 15 residues. The germline V and J ends were trimmed by 6 bases and 1 base, with 15 bases remaining between them. The CDR3 here is CASSDLGGHNYGYTF. CDR3 coding DNA: TGTGCCAGCAGCGACCTTGGGGGACATAACTATGGCTACACCTTC.

This clone has more than one count but fewer than ten. This sequence joins TRBV11-3 and TRBJ2-2, with unresolved D. CDR1 is SGHNT, CDR2 YENEEA, per germline. The CDR3 has 12 residues. V lost 5 bases to trimming and J lost 2 bases, with 3 bases between them. CDR3 coding DNA: TGTGCCAGCAGCACCAACACCGGGGAGCTGTTTTTT. Amino acids: CASSTNTGELFF.

There are a few counts of this clone. The chain employs TRBV5-6 and TRBJ2-3; D is uncertain. Germline V gives CDR1 SGHDT, CDR2 YYEEEE. The CDR3 is 15 residues long. Trimming left V 4 bases short and J 1 base short, with 13 bases between. The CDR3 nucleotides read TGTGCCAGCAGCCTGTGGTCGACGGGCACAGATACGCAGTATTTT. Its translation: CASSLWSTGTDTQYF.

The gene calls are TRBV12-3 or TRBV12-4 and TRBJ2-3; D gene ambiguous. The V end was cut by 6 bases, the J end by 0 bases, with 4 bases between. The CDR3 is 12 residues long. The CDR3 protein is CASRPSTDTQYF. The CDR3 nucleotides read TGTGCCAGCAGGCCTAGCACAGATACGCAGTATTTT.

The V gene is TRBV25-1, the J gene TRBJ1-3; D is possibly TRBD1 (5 bases). In germline, CDR1 is MGHDK, CDR2 SYGVNS. V lost 8 bases, J lost 3 bases, and 11 bases lay in between. This CDR3 is 13 amino acids long. For the CDR3, the DNA is TGTGCCAGCGGACTGGGGGGTGGAAACACCATATATTTT. Amino acids: CASGLGGGNTIYF.

This chain joins TRBV2 and TRBJ2-1; perhaps TRBD2 as D (5 bases). This CDR3 comprises 13 residues. Trimming took 5 bases from V and 9 from J, leaving 14 bases between them. In germline, CDR1 is SNHLY, CDR2 FYNNEI. Written as DNA, the CDR3 is TGTGCCAGCAGTATCGAGGGCCCCGCTGAGCAGTTCTTC. It encodes CASSIEGPAEQFF.

This clone was detected ten times or more. The V call is TRBV9, the J call TRBJ1-4; D possibly corresponds to TRBD1 (5 bases). CDR3 length equals 13 residues. Between the trimmed V and J ends, which lost 4 bases and 6 bases, there was a span of 10 bases. Germline V lookup: CDR1 SGDLS, CDR2 YYNGEE. The DNA of the CDR3 is TGTGCCAGCAGCCTTACAGGAGATGAAAAACTGTTTTTT. Its translation: CASSLTGDEKLFF.

The V call is TRBV2, the J call TRBJ1-2, with a weak D call TRBD1 (5 bases). Per the germline V gene, CDR1 is SNHLY and CDR2 is FYNNEI. The CDR3 length is 15 residues. V dropped 6 bases and J dropped 5 bases, with 19 bases sitting between them. The CDR3 region has the DNA TGTGCCAGCAGGGCTCGGGGCCTCACGTTTTATGGCTACACCTTC. Translation: CASRARGLTFYGYTF.

Comments on this clone: This specimen includes other DNA sequences encoding the same CDR3. The V call is TRBV5-1, the J call TRBJ2-5, with D possibly matching TRBD2 (5 bases). The germline V gene encodes CDR1 SGHRS and CDR2 YFSETQ. Trimming shortened V by 2 bases and J by 5 bases, and 10 bases separated the two germline ends. This CDR3 spans 13 amino acids. The DNA for the CDR3 is TGCGCCAGCAGCTTCGCGGGCGAGGAGACCCAGTACTTC. Protein product: CASSFAGEETQYF. The variable domain in full, completed from reference TRBV5-1 and TRBJ2-5, reads KAGVTQTPRYLIKTRGQQVTLSCSPISGHRSVSWYQQTPGQGLQFLFEYFSETQRNKGNFPGRFSGRQFSNSRSEMNVSTLELGDSALYLCASSFAGEETQYFGPGTRLLVL.

The chain couples TRBV19 to TRBJ2-1; D might be TRBD1 (5 bases). The germline V and J ends were trimmed by 2 bases and 1 base, with 15 bases remaining between them. Germline CDR1 is LNHDA and CDR2 is SQIVND (reference sequence). The CDR3 length is 17 residues. The chain's CDR3 is CASSIRAQGGSYNEQFF. The DNA for the CDR3 is TGTGCCAGTAGTATAAGGGCGCAGGGTGGGTCCTACAATGAGCAGTTCTTC.

The V call is TRBV5-1, the J call TRBJ1-4, with D perhaps TRBD1 (5 bases). V dropped 0 bases and J dropped 8 bases, with 11 bases sitting between them. The CDR3 contains 14 residues. CDR1 and CDR2 from the germline V gene are SGHRS and YFSETQ. DNA for the CDR3: TGCGCCAGCAGCTTGGTAGGGGCGGGAGAAAAACTGTTTTTT. This gives the protein CASSLVGAGEKLFF.

The J gene is TRBJ1-6, the V gene TRBV2; D gene ambiguous. The CDR3 sequence is 15 residues long. CDR1 and CDR2 from the germline V gene are SNHLY and FYNNEI. V was cut by 7 bases and J by 8 bases, with 18 bases left in between. As DNA, the CDR3 is TGTGCCAGCACACTCGAAAAGAGTCTGGATTCACCCCTCCACTTT. Its translation is CASTLEKSLDSPLHF.

The chain couples TRBV15 to TRBJ2-1; unclear D gene. The CDR3 contains 15 residues. With 0 bases removed from V and 5 bases from J, the gap between germline ends came to 11 bases. Germline V CDR1 and CDR2: LNHNV, YYDKDF (reference sequence). CDR3 sequence reads: CATSRDRVEHNEQFF. For the CDR3, the DNA is TGTGCCACCAGCAGAGATAGGGTAGAGCACAATGAGCAGTTCTTC.

This chain connects TRBV7-9 to TRBJ2-7; D not resolved. The CDR3 spans 14 residues. Germline V lookup: CDR1 SEHNR, CDR2 FQNEAQ (reference sequence). The V and J ends lost 5 bases and 12 bases respectively, with 23 bases between them. The CDR3 loop is CASSTPGDTSWRYF. In DNA form, the CDR3 reads TGTGCCAGCAGCACCCCCGGTGACACATCGTGGCGGTACTTC.

The rearrangement links TRBV6-5 to TRBJ1-5; 9 bases agree with TRBD1. CDR1 is MNHEY, CDR2 SVGAGI, per germline. V lost 6 bases to trimming and J lost 8 bases; unmatched junction nucleotides: 8. This CDR3 contains 14 residues. In DNA form, the CDR3 reads TGTGCCAGCAGATGGACAGGGGATGGAAAGCCCCAGCATTTT. It translates to CASRWTGDGKPQHF.